Below, 13 T cell receptor beta chains from the same sample are listed, as sequenced in a study of T cells in Graves' hyperthyroidism and ophthalmopathy. RNA transcripts gave rise to amplified TCR beta CDR3 regions. The HTBI primer set drove a first-round RT-PCR of the TCR CDR3. TCRdb reanalysed the multiplex PCR reads using MiXCR and keeps one entry per CDR3 protein. The repertoire has 500,000 to 550,000 distinct CDR3 sequences, just under 20% of them found once; the top ten carry over 45%. The sample was blood. These receptors all come from a man aged 35 to 55 with Graves' ophthalmopathy.

This clonotype has ten or more counts. This chain links TRBV11-2 with TRBJ1-5, with TRBD1 matching 7 bases. This CDR3 is 15 amino acids long. The V segment lost 4 bases and the J segment 5 bases; nucleotides outside the gene matches: 8. CDR1 SGHAT and CDR2 FQNNGV come from the germline V gene. The CDR3 is CASSWTGASDQPQHF. The CDR3 DNA reads TGTGCCAGCAGCTGGACAGGAGCCTCCGATCAGCCCCAGCATTTT.

Points on this clonotype: A read error may be the cause here, since a much bigger clone is one base away. The V and J genes are TRBV2 and TRBJ2-1; no definite D call. This CDR3 has 13 residues. Germline V CDR1 and CDR2: SNHLY, FYNNEI. The germline V and J ends were trimmed by 11 bases and 5 bases, with 16 bases remaining between them. CDR3 nucleotide sequence: TGTGCCCAAACCGAGGCTCCTCACAATGAGCAGTTCTTC. Protein: CAQTEAPHNEQFF.

The chain uses TRBV7-4 and TRBJ2-1; TRBD2 matches 10 bases. J gave up 12 bases and V 8 bases, and 22 bases lay outside the gene matches. CDR1 and CDR2 from the germline V gene are SGHVT and SQSDAQ. There are 17 residues in the CDR3. DNA of the CDR3: TGTGCCAGCGGATACCCCCCTACCGGGACTAGCGCCATGGGGCAGTTCTTC. Protein: CASGYPPTGTSAMGQFF.

V is TRBV9 and J is TRBJ1-1; 12 bases align to TRBD1. The germline gives CDR1 SGDLS, CDR2 YYNGEE. V lost 3 bases and J lost 5; bases outside the gene matches: 8. This CDR3 has 16 amino acids. In nucleotides, the CDR3 is TGTGCCAGCAGCGGCGGGACAGGGGGCGTCTCGACTGAAGCTTTCTTT. This gives the protein CASSGGTGGVSTEAFF.

This clonotype has a count of ten or more. V gene TRBV6-2 or TRBV6-3 combines with J gene TRBJ2-1, with TRBD2 identical over 13 bases. J gave up 5 bases and V 6 bases, and 4 bases lay outside the gene matches. CDR3 length equals 15 residues. Germline-derived CDR1 and CDR2 are MNHEY and SVGEGT. Here the CDR3 reads CASSPGTSGNNEQFF. CDR3 DNA sequence: TGTGCCAGCAGCCCCGGGACTAGCGGGAACAATGAGCAGTTCTTC.

The sample holds a few counts of this clonotype. The CDR3 bases are TGTGCCTGGAGATTGGGACAGACATCAGGGGGAGTAGCCAAAAACATTCAGTACTTC. Protein: CAWRLGQTSGGVAKNIQYF. The chain has TRBV30 and TRBJ2-4; 7 positions agree with TRBD1. The ends lost 3 bases at V and 0 bases at J; junction bases unmatched: 17. Germline assignment: CDR1 GTSNPN and CDR2 SVGIG (reference sequence). CDR3 length: 19 residues.

This clonotype was observed at least ten times. The chain links TRBV19 to TRBJ1-2; 8 positions match TRBD1. CDR3 length: 15 residues. Germline CDR1 and CDR2: LNHDA and SQIVND (reference sequence). With V trimmed by 7 bases and J by 3 bases, 10 bases remained unmatched. The CDR3 is CASTRSGQVDYGYTF. CDR3 bases: TGTGCCAGTACCCGCTCGGGACAGGTAGACTATGGCTACACCTTC. The complete variable domain, with remaining parts taken from reference TRBV19 and TRBJ1-2, reads DGGITQSPKYLFRKEGQNVTLSCEQNLNHDAMYWYRQDPGQGLRLIYYSQIVNDFQKGDIAEGYSVSREKKESFPLTVTSAQKNPTAFYLCASTRSGQVDYGYTFGSGTRLTVV.

This clonotype was seen a handful of times. The CDR3 carries no conserved terminal phenylalanine or tryptophan, so it likely arises from a read error. The V gene is TRBV29-1, the J gene TRBJ2-7; D gene unclear. This CDR3 has 13 residues. The germline gives CDR1 SQVTM, CDR2 ANQGSEA. V dropped 2 bases and J dropped 0 bases, with 8 bases sitting between them. CDR3 sequence reads: CSVEITASYEQYS. The DNA for the CDR3 is TGCAGCGTTGAAATTACGGCCTCCTACGAGCAGTACTCC.

This clonotype appeared many times. J is TRBJ2-7 and V is TRBV29-1, with D perhaps matching TRBD2 (5 bases). CDR1 SQVTM and CDR2 ANQGSEA come from the germline V gene. This CDR3 spans 12 amino acids. V was shortened by 4 bases and J by 5 bases, with 12 bases between the two germline ends. DNA for the CDR3: TGCAGCGTTGGGGAGTTTGGGGACGAGCAGTACTTC. Translating gives CSVGEFGDEQYF.

This clonotype was observed many times. This chain's CDR3 is CASSLMAGAGETQYF. CDR3 bases: TGTGCCAGCAGCTTAATGGCGGGGGCAGGGGAGACCCAGTACTTC. The genes are TRBV7-3 and TRBJ2-5; maybe TRBD2 (7 bases). Germline values: CDR1 SGHTA, CDR2 FQGTGA. The V end was cut by 1 base, the J end by 5 bases, with 14 bases between. CDR3 size: 15 residues.

As regards this clonotype: A much larger clone sits a single nucleotide away, making a read error possible. This chain connects TRBV20-1 to TRBJ2-3, with 7 bases fitting TRBD2. This CDR3 spans 15 amino acids. Germline-derived CDR1 and CDR2 are DFQATT and SNEGSKA (reference sequence). CDR3 in amino acids: CSALGGVLNTDTQYF. DNA of the CDR3: TGCAGCGCCCTGGGAGGGGTCCTAAACACAGATACGCAGTATTTT.

This chain links TRBV14 with TRBJ2-1; TRBD1 might be the D (6 bases). The V gene lost 0 bases and the J gene lost 9 bases, with 15 bases spanning the gap. From germline, CDR1 is SGHDN and CDR2 FVKESK. The CDR3 consists of 15 residues. The CDR3 loop reads CASSQDLPGVAEQFF. The CDR3 coding sequence is TGTGCCAGCAGCCAAGATCTGCCAGGGGTCGCTGAGCAGTTCTTC.

This clonotype was seen at least ten times. The chain employs TRBV28 and TRBJ2-7; the match to TRBD1 covers 9 bases. Germline values: CDR1 MDHEN, CDR2 SYDVKM. Trimming removed 5 bases from V and 2 bases from J; junction bases left unmatched: 4. CDR3 length: 14 residues. The CDR3 sequence is CASSPRTGAYEQYF. In DNA, the CDR3 is TGTGCCAGCAGTCCCCGGACAGGGGCCTACGAGCAGTACTTC.